The sequence of this TCR beta chain was determined in a study of cytomegalovirus exposure and HLA in healthy donors (dated by TCRdb to about 2017). As for the study more broadly: An earlier analysis of under 600 of the donors reported about 250 Gb of sequence data and approximately 110 million unique TCR beta sequences from roughly 180 million T cells. Around 300 gigabases of sequencing data and some 85 million unique TCR sequences were included in an early release covering about 700 HLA-typed donors. Of the 350 to 450 genotyped donors, 81% fell in the genetic ancestry cluster associated with self-reported Caucasian donors. The aim of the study was to test whether cataloging public T cell receptors could identify signatures of past pathogen exposure. The study used immunosequencing to profile the T cell repertoires of 666 subjects and linked those repertoires to cytomegalovirus serostatus. A separate validation cohort of approximately 120 different subjects was used in addition to the 666-subject first cohort. The study combined high-throughput TCR immunosequencing, statistical association of individual TCRs with disease status, and machine learning to predict cytomegalovirus infection status. To study patterns of TCR occurrence, a later analysis re-analyzed previously published TCR beta repertoires from several hundred donors and added high-resolution HLA genotyping. The later analysis used no new phenotypic data to find candidate immune exposures, relying instead on TCR beta sequences and their occurrence across donors. To decide whether each TCR beta V gene segment behaved as functional or pseudogenic, an earlier analysis of approximately 590 of the donors relied on high-throughput TCR beta sequencing. Donor age, sex, ethnicity and CMV serostatus were compiled together with the repertoire data. A later genetic analysis took genome-wide SNP genotypes for about three fifths of the 666 donors and used that subset as a discovery cohort. All discovery cohort repertoires had been generated on a single sequencing platform. HLA typing included class I and class II loci at four-digit resolution. The number of typed donors differed by locus: 629-630 for A, B, C, DRB1 and DQB1; 522 for DQA1; 606 for DPA1; and about 450 for DPB1. Roughly five DR-DQ haplotypes were treated as single units for association and clustering because of strong linkage in the cohort. On average, roughly 240,000 unique TCR beta nucleotide sequences were sequenced per donor among some 430 genotyped donors of the cohort, with approximately 18% of those sequences being non-productive. The investigation overall reported the following: Because HLA typing was missing for some donors at each locus, association tests included only the typed subset. A later genetic analysis reported fewer N-insertions in productive TCRs among donors in an Asian-associated ancestry cluster than the roughly 670-donor mean. A further reported finding was that TCR beta sequences accurately predicted the HLA-A and HLA-B alleles for most subjects in the first cohort. The classifier was reported to diagnose cytomegalovirus status with high specificity and sensitivity in both the original and validation cohorts. In a later analysis, most CMV-associated TCR beta chains were found to appear HLA-restricted, with HLA associations seemingly driven largely by CMV exposure. Sequencing depth was assumed to be roughly uniform across donors in the presence/absence analyses, though that assumption may not hold. V-gene and J-gene trimming of TCR beta chains was associated with a missense DCLRE1C variant in a later genetic analysis, and the association was replicated in an independent cohort. In a later analysis, TCR association rates were found to vary across HLA loci, with the most associated TCRs seen for DRB1 alleles and the fewest for HLA-C alleles. A total of 150 or so TCR beta chains were listed by the study as associated with cytomegalovirus. Linkage disequilibrium might explain the correlated functional status among segregating V segments, but an unknown experimental factor could not be ruled out. In a later analysis, HLA-associated TCR beta chains showed more clonal expansion and lower generation probabilities than non-associated chains that were equally common. The earlier analysis of 587 of the donors excluded fewer than 20 rarely observed V segments, including chromosome 9 orphons, because counts were too low. A few of the identified cytomegalovirus-associated TCR beta chains were confirmed in vitro to be specific for cytomegalovirus antigens. Assigning TCR associations to individual alleles was difficult when HLA alleles, especially DR and DQ, strongly co-occurred. The sequencing pipeline was judged likely to have produced a cluster of highly shared sequence variants as a technical artifact. Most TCR sequences were observed very rarely across donors, whereas some public TCRs were present in many individuals. Broadly in line with IMGT annotations, most TCR beta V segments showed up in productive rearrangements about 87% or about 30% of the time in an earlier analysis of several hundred of the donors. Specific HLA alleles were associated with about 17,000 TCR beta sequences at a false discovery rate of 0.05 in a later analysis. For the cohort, immune exposure information was limited to CMV serostatus. It was suggested by the authors that the approach could potentially be generalized to other disease states and immunological phenotypes. In this cohort, only TCR beta chains were sequenced, and detectable features were limited by the absence of alpha or paired-chain data. In a later analysis, several top co-occurrence clusters were reported to appear linked to parvovirus B19, influenza, CMV and Epstein-Barr virus. The 87-base-pair reads could not distinguish some IMGT-functional V segments, including TRBV6-2 and TRBV6-3, so those segments were excluded.

With respect to this clone: It lacks a known antigen. No base-level quality is on record; no much larger clone is a single base apart.

A distance of 8 bases separates the germline ends of V and J, which lose 4 bases and 4 bases respectively. The germline V gene supplies CDR1 MDHEN and CDR2 SYDVKM. Taken from cysteine to phenylalanine, the CDR3 has 12 residues. This entry keeps only the CDR3 DNA: 36 bases, framed from base 1. The cohort comprised approximately 700 healthy bone marrow donors. At the time of sampling, all cohort members were nominally healthy, though unrecorded immune exposures were likely present. The donor tested CMV seronegative, placing the donor among the 350 or so seronegative members of the cohort. Each donor provided a peripheral blood sample, and peripheral blood mononuclear cells were used for TCR beta sequencing. Genomic DNA extraction from the blood cell samples was performed with the Qiagen DNeasy Blood Extraction Kit. Library preparation was by the immunoSEQ multiplex PCR assay. The multiplex PCR relied on a mix of 60 forward primers for TCR Vbeta segments and 13 reverse primers for TCR Jbeta segments. A multiplex PCR assay on genomic DNA amplified the CDR3 region of rearranged TCR beta genes. On the Illumina HiSeq System, the amplified TCR beta libraries were sequenced as 87-base-pair reads. In the source study's methods: Across the 670 or so repertoires, a later analysis counted about 81 million unique TCR beta chains, roughly 11 million of which were shared by at least two donors. Raw reads were error-corrected and collapsed into unique sequences with a nearest-neighbor algorithm that merged closely related sequences to remove PCR and sequencing errors. To assign V, D and J gene segments, CDR3 sequences were aligned to IMGT reference sequences. For a sequence to be retained, at least a six-nucleotide match to both a V gene segment and a J gene segment was required. A rearrangement was called productive if the CDR3 had no stop codons and remained in frame with V and J, and every other rearrangement was called non-productive. Following IMGT convention, CDR3 was defined as the stretch from the second conserved V-encoded cysteine up to the conserved J-encoded phenylalanine. In an earlier analysis of roughly 580 of the donors, sequences lacking an unambiguous match to a single V gene segment were excluded. An earlier analysis of approximately 590 of the donors called V segments functional above 56.7% productive rearrangements and segregating when the between-donor standard deviation exceeded 5%. A statistical classification framework was built to diagnose cytomegalovirus status from the catalog of TCR beta chain sequences. In a later analysis, TCR nucleotide sequences were compared against IMGT/GENE-DB human TR gene sequences so that V and J genes could be assigned. In a later analysis, CDR3 sequences and most-parsimonious VDJ recombination scenarios were assigned using the TCRdist pipeline. In a later analysis, each TCR beta chain was defined by its CDR3 amino acid sequence together with its V-gene family, and reads without a unique V-gene family were excluded. In a later analysis, approximately 640 highly shared, low-generation-probability nucleotide sequences were removed to address suspected cross-contamination and a sequencing artifact. In a later analysis, a clonal expansion index for each public chain was calculated from normalized within-repertoire ranks of inferred template counts. A later analysis computed generation probabilities with a VDJ recombination model fitted to out-of-frame rearrangements, and checked the results against IGoR. Hypergeometric tests were used in a later analysis to score TCR-TCR, TCR-HLA and TCR-CMV co-occurrence, with a repertoire-size bias correction applied to the TCR pairs. To estimate false discovery rates, a later analysis permuted the HLA or CMV assignments 20 times. In a later analysis, co-occurring TCRs were grouped with DBSCAN, and TCRdist sequence similarity was added when clustering was performed within HLA-allele-positive subsets. For co-occurrence clustering, repertoires with fewer than 30,000 or more than 120,000 public chains were excluded, along with roughly 5 repertoires with anomalous nucleotide sharing. As stored in TCRdb, this immuneACCESS dataset retains in-frame rearrangements with V and J assigned. A fraction of the clones does not appear; measured against another copy, unresolved V genes explain less than half of the discrepancy, and the remainder lacks a known reason. V, J and clone size were drawn from that table, and D and trimming were deduced from the DNA. The table for this sample lists 100,000 to 120,000 clones; 75% to 90% of them were counted only once. About 1.8% of the sample comes from the top ten.

The sequenced material came from PBMCs. The V and J segments used are TRBV28 and TRBJ2-7; too little of a D gene remains to name it. This receptor was taken from a man aged 35 to 55 in good health and CMV-seronegative. The nucleotide sequence reads as follows: TGTGCCAGCAGTTCCGTCAGATACGAGCAGTACTTC. This is translated as CASSSVRYEQYF. The entire variable domain, with the stretches around the CDR3 drawn from the reference TRBV28 and TRBJ2-7 proteins, is DVKVTQSSRYLVKRTGEKVFLECVQDMDHENMFWYRQDPGLGLRLIYFSYDVKMKEKGDIPEGYSVSREKKERFSLILESASTNQTSMYLCASSSVRYEQYFGPGTRLTVT.